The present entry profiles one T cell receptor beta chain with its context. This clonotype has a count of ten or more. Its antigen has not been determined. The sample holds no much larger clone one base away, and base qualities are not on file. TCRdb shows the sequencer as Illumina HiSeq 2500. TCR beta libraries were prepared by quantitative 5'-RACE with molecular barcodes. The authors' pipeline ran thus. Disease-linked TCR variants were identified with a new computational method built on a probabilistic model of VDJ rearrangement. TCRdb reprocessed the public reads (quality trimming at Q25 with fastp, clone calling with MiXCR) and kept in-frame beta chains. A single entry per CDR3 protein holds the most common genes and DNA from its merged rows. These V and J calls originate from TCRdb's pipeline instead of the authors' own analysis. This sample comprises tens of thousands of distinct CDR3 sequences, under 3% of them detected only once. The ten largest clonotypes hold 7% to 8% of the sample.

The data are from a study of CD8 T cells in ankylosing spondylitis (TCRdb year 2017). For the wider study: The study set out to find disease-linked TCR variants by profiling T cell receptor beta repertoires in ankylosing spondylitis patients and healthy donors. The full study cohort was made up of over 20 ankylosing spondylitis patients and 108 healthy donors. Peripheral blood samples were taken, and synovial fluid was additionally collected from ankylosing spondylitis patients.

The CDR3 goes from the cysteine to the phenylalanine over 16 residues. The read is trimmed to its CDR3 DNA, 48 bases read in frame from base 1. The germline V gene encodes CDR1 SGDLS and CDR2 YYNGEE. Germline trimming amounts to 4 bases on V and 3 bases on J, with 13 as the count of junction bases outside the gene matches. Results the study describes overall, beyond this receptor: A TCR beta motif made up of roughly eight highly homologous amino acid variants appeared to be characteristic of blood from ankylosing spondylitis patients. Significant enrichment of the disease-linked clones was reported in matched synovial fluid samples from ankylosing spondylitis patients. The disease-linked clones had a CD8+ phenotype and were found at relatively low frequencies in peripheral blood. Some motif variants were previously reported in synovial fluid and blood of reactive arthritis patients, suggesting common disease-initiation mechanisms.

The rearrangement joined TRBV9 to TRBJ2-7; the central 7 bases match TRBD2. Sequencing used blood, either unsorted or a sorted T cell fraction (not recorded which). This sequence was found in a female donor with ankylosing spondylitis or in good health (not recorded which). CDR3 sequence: CASSPQPGGGYYEQYF. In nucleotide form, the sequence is TGTGCCAGCAGCCCCCAGCCCGGCGGGGGATACTACGAGCAGTACTTC.